This TCR beta chain was sequenced in a study of control samples from healthy donors and cancer patients. This clone was picked up one time. The CDR3 is made up of 15 amino acids. Germline V gene sequence: CDR1 WNHNN, CDR2 SYGVQD (reference sequence). V was trimmed by 8 bases and J by 2 bases, leaving 17 bases between them. The data were produced by immunoSEQ multiplex PCR, yet TCRdb's version contains in-frame clones alone and is incomplete. The sample records around 120,000 clones, 80% to 90% being singletons. Sequencing input: PBMCs. The origin of this receptor is a woman aged 45-59 years with colorectal cancer. The chain uses TRBV10-1 and TRBJ2-3, with a possible D match to TRBD1 (6 bases). Here the CDR3 reads CASQAEDSTTDTQYF. The CDR3 DNA follows: TGCGCCAGCCAAGCTGAGGACAGCACCACAGATACGCAGTATTTT.